This T cell receptor beta chain was captured in a study of shared clonotypes between healthy human individuals (dated by TCRdb to the early 2020s). With regard to the full study: The cohort included a few men and a couple of women between 18 and 49 years of age. Per donor, leukapheresis produced somewhere between about 0.85 and 8.9 billion PBMCs. For each donor, three plates each were used for CD4 naive and CD4 memory, two plates were used for CD8 naive, and one plate was used for CD8 memory. Different laboratories and diverse techniques were used to prepare libraries and sequence TCR repertoires, to increase sequencing depth and limit assay-specific biases. To estimate repertoire size and how much clonotype sharing occurs between individuals, the study deeply sequenced the blood TCR repertoires of five or six healthy adults. The investigation overall reported the following: Pairwise subsampling led to the expectation that sequencing depth would affect the degree of clonotype sharing among donors. Higher generation probabilities were observed for clonotypes shared by all four sorted-subset donors than for non-shared clonotypes. Naive subsets generally had larger estimated clonotype richness than memory subsets. Rarefaction of sorted-subset datasets indicated incomplete sequencing despite the large sequencing depth. The genetic and exposure-history diversity represented was limited by the small number of donors. Sampling was restricted to blood, and TCR repertoires in tissue are likely to differ from TCR repertoires in blood. Across several donors, about 5% of naive CD4, 3% to 4% of naive CD8, about 2% of memory CD4, and under 0.45% of memory CD8 clonotypes were shared.

In this sample, this clone turned up a few times. The specificity of this receptor is unknown. One base away there is no much larger clone; base qualities are not given. In the germline V gene, CDR1 corresponds to MGHRA and CDR2 to YSYEKL. V was cut back by 4 bases and J by 2 bases, leaving a gap of 14 bases between them. The CDR3 contains 16 residues, cysteine and phenylalanine counted. Just the 48-base CDR3 DNA is kept, in frame starting at base 1. The donors were healthy, HIV-negative adults with no recently reported acute infections or vaccinations. Only Caucasian adults living in Nashville, Tennessee, USA were represented among the donors. CD4+ T cells were enriched by magnetic negative selection; naive cells were then positively selected on CD45RA, and the negative fraction formed the memory subset. After blood collection by leukapheresis, PBMCs were isolated using Ficoll-Histopaque density gradient centrifugation and then cryopreserved in the vapor phase of liquid nitrogen. Analytical flow cytometry was used to check the purity and quantity of every magnetically sorted T cell population. From each sorted fraction, genomic DNA was isolated and quantified by UV absorbance on a Nanodrop 2000c.

Using the deep immunoSEQ assay, TCR CDR3 regions were amplified from genomic DNA by multiplex PCR. Genomic DNA extracted from each cell subset was distributed evenly over all wells of several immunoSEQ 96-well plates, and each plate served as one replicate. For sorted subsets, each replicate PCR was loaded with approximately 0.2 ug genomic DNA, equivalent to 30,000 or so T cell genomes. Purified libraries were quantified with a Qubit 3.0 fluorometer, sized on a Bioanalyzer 2100, and re-quantified with the KAPA Library Quantification kit. Every immunoSEQ 96-well plate was sequenced on a separate single-read 150-cycle Illumina NextSeq 550 flow cell. Processing in the source paper ran as follows. Because the immunoSEQ output included only junctional sequences and no quality scores, the filtering could not be the same as the filtering used for full-length reads. To assign V/J genes and CDR3, sequences were annotated against IMGT germline references using PyIR, a Python wrapper for IgBLAST v1.9. Reads with weak V/J assignments (E-value above 1e-6), missing CDR3, stop codons, out-of-frame junctions, or ambiguous translated residues were removed. V3J clonotypes were defined as sequences sharing an identical inferred V gene, J gene, and CDR3 amino acid sequence. The percentage overlap between two repertoires was calculated by dividing the number of shared unique clonotypes by the size of the smaller repertoire. RTK rarefaction, the Chao1 estimator, and Recon v2.1 estimates of unobserved clonotypes were used to assess repertoire richness. OLGA was used to compute generation probabilities for all TCRbeta clonotypes that the gDNA method yielded from four donors. This is the immuneACCESS table as TCRdb keeps it, with only in-frame sequences that have V and J called. A part of the clones is gone; compared with another copy, unresolved V genes explain less than half, and the rest is unexplained. V and J calls and clone size are given by that table; D and trimming were obtained from the DNA. For this sample the table gives around 1.1 million clones, of which approximately 77% were detected only once. Approximately 0.95% of the sample is held by the ten biggest clonotypes.

The sample consisted of memory CD4+ T cells from PBMCs. The intended sense of this specimen's cell subset or site label: CD45RA-negative fraction. The V and J segments used are TRBV4-1 and TRBJ2-2, with a weak D call of TRBD2 (6 bases match). The source is a man in his late teens or twenties in good health. Some clones in this sample may be carry-over from other donors' samples. The CDR3 loop reads CASSPRDWTNTGELFF. The DNA sequence is given as TGCGCCAGCAGCCCCCGGGACTGGACAAACACCGGGGAGCTGTTTTTT.